These T cell receptor beta chains were read from a single sample in a study of T cells in Graves' hyperthyroidism and ophthalmopathy. TCRdb passed the multiplex PCR reads through MiXCR, listing each CDR3 protein once. In the table there are about 400,000 distinct CDR3 sequences, 15% of which are singletons. The sequencing sample was made of blood. These receptors were taken from a woman aged 60-75 years with Graves' ophthalmopathy. Each CDR3 is given with its conserved first and last residue. A D gene is named only where the DNA matches it firmly. Only some rows state a clone size, as once, few, many or a class for expanded clones.

>-|many|TRBV6-1|15|TRBJ2-7
CASKPRAGGLGEQYF
TGTGCCAGCAAACCTCGCGCAGGGGGGTTAGGCGAGCAGTACTTC
>-|-|TRBV7-3|14|TRBJ2-1
CASSDRQGHNEQFF
TGTGCCAGCAGCGACCGGCAGGGCCACAATGAGCAGTTCTTC
>-|many|TRBV3-1|12|TRBJ2-5
CASSQLRSAQYF
TGTGCCAGCAGCCAACTTAGGAGCGCCCAGTACTTC
>TRBD1|many|TRBV6-5|19|TRBJ2-7
CASSYSIPSGQGVLHEQYF
TGTGCCAGCAGTTACTCGATACCCTCGGGACAGGGGGTTCTTCACGAGCAGTACTTC
>TRBD1|few|TRBV29-1|12|TRBJ1-2
CSATGTVYGYTF
TGCAGCGCCACCGGGACAGTCTATGGCTACACCTTC
>TRBD2|-|TRBV12-3/TRBV12-4|16|TRBJ2-3
CASSGWTSGSSDTQYF
TGTGCCAGCAGTGGATGGACTAGCGGGAGCTCAGATACGCAGTATTTT
>-|many|TRBV6-1|13|TRBJ2-1
CASRTGTHNEQFF
TGTGCCAGCAGGACCGGGACACACAATGAGCAGTTCTTC
>TRBD2|many|TRBV20-1|13|TRBJ2-5
CSAPGRAGETQYF
TGCAGTGCTCCCGGGAGGGCCGGAGAGACCCAGTACTTC
>TRBD2|many|TRBV12-3/TRBV12-4|14|TRBJ2-5
CASSLRTRQETQYF
TGTGCCAGCAGCCTTCGGACTAGACAAGAGACCCAGTACTTC
>TRBD2|many|TRBV7-3|16|TRBJ2-1
CASSLGLAGVRDEQFF
TGTGCCAGCAGCTTGGGACTAGCGGGAGTTAGAGATGAGCAGTTCTTC
>-|many|TRBV5-1|13|TRBJ2-7
CASSLTAGSEQYF
TGCGCCAGCAGCTTGACAGCGGGTAGCGAGCAGTACTTC
>TRBD1|few|TRBV10-2|17|TRBJ2-3
CASEAGQGPDGTDTQYF
TGCGCCAGCGAAGCGGGACAGGGACCTGATGGCACAGATACGCAGTATTTT
>-|many|TRBV3-1|14|TRBJ2-7
CASSPPDRRYEQYF
TGTGCCAGCAGCCCACCAGACCGCCGCTACGAGCAGTACTTC
>-|many|TRBV3-1|14|TRBJ2-5
CASRLKGGRETQYF
TGTGCCAGCAGACTAAAAGGGGGTCGAGAGACCCAGTACTTC
>-|many|TRBV20-1|14|TRBJ2-7
CSAGRDGSPYEQYF
TGCAGTGCTGGGAGAGATGGGAGCCCCTACGAGCAGTACTTC
>-|many|TRBV6-2/TRBV6-3|17|TRBJ2-1
CASPPEGTASSYNEQFF
TGTGCCAGCCCCCCTGAGGGGACGGCGAGCTCCTACAATGAGCAGTTCTTC
>-|many|TRBV5-1|15|TRBJ2-2
CASSRDSRGTGELFF
TGCGCCAGCTCCCGGGACTCCCGAGGTACCGGGGAGCTGTTTTTT
>TRBD1|few|TRBV28|14|TRBJ2-7
CASSLTGGAYEQYF
TGTGCCAGCAGTTTAACAGGGGGAGCCTACGAACAGTACTTC
>-|many|TRBV18|16|TRBJ2-2
CASSPPSTVNTGELFF
TGTGCCAGCTCACCACCTTCAACAGTAAACACCGGGGAGCTGTTTTTT
>-|few|TRBV19|12|TRBJ2-1
CASGPGLNEQFF
TGTGCCAGTGGCCCCGGGCTTAATGAGCAGTTCTTC
>TRBD2|many|TRBV12-3/TRBV12-4|17|TRBJ2-2
CASSPSEGYRGVGELFF
TGTGCCAGCAGCCCAAGTGAGGGCTACCGGGGGGTCGGGGAGCTGTTTTTT
>TRBD2|many|TRBV12-3/TRBV12-4|13|TRBJ2-7
CASSPGIAGEQYF
TGTGCCAGCAGTCCCGGGATAGCGGGAGAGCAGTACTTC
>-|many|TRBV15|13|TRBJ1-1
CATSPYVNTEAFF
TGTGCCACCAGCCCGTATGTGAACACTGAAGCTTTCTTT
>-|-|TRBV5-6|13|TRBJ2-3
CASTTLLTDTQYF
TGTGCCAGCACGACCTTACTGACAGATACGCAGTATTTT
>TRBD2|many|TRBV20-1|16|TRBJ2-7
CSASAGGLDVTSKQYF
TGCAGTGCGTCAGCGGGGGGTCTCGACGTTACCTCGAAGCAGTACTTC
>-|many|TRBV12-3/TRBV12-4|14|TRBJ2-7
CASSPGLWGYEQYF
TGTGCCAGCAGCCCGGGACTTTGGGGCTACGAGCAGTACTTC
>TRBD1|many|TRBV5-1|15|TRBJ2-1
CASSLWDRGIDEQFF
TGCGCCAGCAGCTTGTGGGACAGGGGTATCGATGAGCAGTTCTTC
>TRBD1|-|TRBV15|15|TRBJ2-1
CATTPGQGLFDEQFF
TGTGCCACCACTCCGGGACAGGGGTTGTTCGATGAGCAGTTCTTC
>TRBD2|many|TRBV12-3/TRBV12-4|18|TRBJ2-3
CASSPGTSGIGGTDTQYF
TGTGCCAGCAGCCCCGGGACTAGCGGGATAGGCGGCACAGATACGCAGTATTTT
>TRBD1|once|TRBV6-5|15|TRBJ1-1
CASSYLGQGNTEAFF
TGTGCCAGCAGTTACCTTGGACAGGGGAACACTGAAGCTTTCTTT
>-|-|TRBV3-1|14|TRBJ2-7
CASSQASPTYEQYF
TGTGCCAGCAGCCAAGCCAGTCCTACCTACGAGCAGTACTTC
>-|few|TRBV20-1|11|TRBJ2-7
CSATRSNEQYF
TGCAGTGCTACCCGCAGTAACGAGCAGTACTTC
>-|-|TRBV20-1|13|TRBJ2-3
CSATRQVENTQYF
TGCAGTGCTACCCGACAGGTGGAAAATACGCAGTATTTT
>TRBD2|many|TRBV12-3/TRBV12-4|15|TRBJ2-1
CASSPGTSGRGEQFF
TGTGCCAGCAGTCCCGGGACTAGCGGGAGGGGTGAGCAGTTCTTC
>TRBD1|many|TRBV7-2|15|TRBJ1-1
CASSPRTGGDTEAFF
TGTGCCAGCAGCCCAAGGACAGGGGGCGACACTGAAGCTTTCTTT
>TRBD2|-|TRBV7-2|18|TRBJ2-1
CASSLGGAGGRRNNEQFF
TGTGCCAGCAGCTTAGGGGGAGCGGGAGGCCGGAGAAACAATGAGCAGTTCTTC
>-|-|TRBV9|12|TRBJ2-2
CASSVFGGELFF
TGTGCCAGCAGCGTATTCGGCGGGGAGCTGTTTTTT
>TRBD2|few|TRBV14|18|TRBJ2-2
CASSYRQGLAGYDGELFF
TGTGCCAGCAGCTACCGGCAAGGACTAGCGGGATACGACGGGGAGCTGTTTTTT
>TRBD1|once|TRBV24-1|14|TRBJ2-1
CATGKGQAYNEQFF
TGTGCCACCGGAAAGGGACAGGCTTACAATGAGCAGTTCTTC
>-|few|TRBV12-5|13|TRBJ2-2
CASANMNTGELFF
TGTGCTAGTGCGAACATGAACACCGGGGAGCTGTTTTTT
>-|many|TRBV2|15|TRBJ2-2
CASTKGPTNTGELFF
TGTGCCAGCACGAAAGGGCCTACGAACACCGGGGAGCTGTTTTTT
>TRBD2|few|TRBV2|18|TRBJ2-5
CASKGGSGSQPGGETQYF
TGTGCCAGCAAGGGGGGTAGCGGGAGTCAGCCGGGTGGGGAGACCCAGTACTTC
>TRBD2|many|TRBV2|15|TRBJ2-5
CASSDYAGREGTQYF
TGTGCCAGCAGTGATTATGCGGGAAGGGAGGGGACCCAGTACTTC
>-|many|TRBV11-2|17|TRBJ2-7
CASSLAYPGTTTYEQYF
TGTGCCAGCAGCTTAGCCTACCCGGGGACAACAACCTACGAGCAGTACTTC
>TRBD2|-|TRBV6-1|15|TRBJ2-3
CASRTSGQSTDTQYF
TGTGCCAGCAGGACTAGCGGGCAGAGCACAGATACGCAGTATTTT
>-|many|TRBV28|16|TRBJ1-4
CASSATGPALNEKLFF
TGTGCCAGCAGTGCCACCGGGCCAGCCCTTAATGAAAAACTGTTTTTT
>-|many|TRBV5-6|16|TRBJ2-3
CASSLDSQDYTDTQYF
TGTGCCAGCAGCTTGGATTCGCAGGACTACACAGATACGCAGTATTTT
>TRBD1|-|TRBV5-5|15|TRBJ2-7
CASSASTGWTYEQYF
TGTGCCAGCAGCGCCTCGACAGGGTGGACCTACGAGCAGTACTTC
>TRBD1|many|TRBV12-3/TRBV12-4|16|TRBJ2-7
CASSLAPRDRGSEQYF
TGTGCCAGCAGTTTGGCTCCCCGGGACAGGGGAAGTGAGCAGTACTTC
>TRBD1|-|TRBV6-7|14|TRBJ2-7
CASSAQGGEDEQYF
TGTGCCAGCAGTGCACAGGGGGGAGAAGACGAGCAGTACTTC
>TRBD2|-|TRBV29-1|12|TRBJ2-1
CSAGLAGYSKFF
TGCAGCGCGGGACTAGCGGGTTACAGTAAGTTCTTC
>-|many|TRBV2|11|TRBJ1-2
CASSGGHGYTF
TGTGCCAGCAGTGGTGGGCATGGCTACACCTTC
>-|many|TRBV19|15|TRBJ1-1
CASSIVGSGNTEAFF
TGTGCCAGTAGTATAGTCGGCAGCGGGAACACTGAAGCTTTCTTT
>-|many|TRBV2|14|TRBJ1-2
CAIRLLGANYGYTF
TGTGCCATCCGGCTCCTCGGGGCAAACTATGGCTACACCTTC
>-|few|TRBV6-1|13|TRBJ1-4
CASRGLSNEKLFF
TGTGCCAGTCGGGGCCTTTCTAATGAAAAACTGTTTTTT
>TRBD1|few|TRBV15|15|TRBJ2-1
CATSRAGTGSNEQFF
TGTGCCACCAGCAGAGCCGGGACAGGGTCGAATGAGCAGTTCTTC
>TRBD1|-|TRBV20-1|14|TRBJ2-7
CSARPGQGVHEQYF
TGCAGTGCTAGACCGGGACAGGGTGTCCACGAGCAGTACTTC
>TRBD1|many|TRBV20-1|14|TRBJ1-5
CSARTGGTNQPQHF
TGCAGTGCTAGGACAGGGGGGACCAATCAGCCCCAGCATTTT
>-|-|TRBV7-9|15|TRBJ2-7
CASSLGPGSSCEQYF
TGTGCCAGCAGCTTAGGGCCAGGGAGTTCCTGCGAGCAGTACTTC